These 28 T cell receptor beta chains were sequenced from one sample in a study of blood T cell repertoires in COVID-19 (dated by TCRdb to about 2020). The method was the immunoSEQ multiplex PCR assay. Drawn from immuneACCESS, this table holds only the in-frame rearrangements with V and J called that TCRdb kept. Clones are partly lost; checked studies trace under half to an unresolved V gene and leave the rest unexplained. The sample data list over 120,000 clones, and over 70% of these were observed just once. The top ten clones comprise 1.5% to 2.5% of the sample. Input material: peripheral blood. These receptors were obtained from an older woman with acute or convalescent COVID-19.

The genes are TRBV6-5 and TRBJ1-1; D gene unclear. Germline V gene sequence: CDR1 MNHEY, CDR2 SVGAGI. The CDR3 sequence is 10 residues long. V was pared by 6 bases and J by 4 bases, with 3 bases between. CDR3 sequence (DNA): TGTGCCAGCAGGAGCACTGAAGCTTTCTTT. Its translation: CASRSTEAFF.

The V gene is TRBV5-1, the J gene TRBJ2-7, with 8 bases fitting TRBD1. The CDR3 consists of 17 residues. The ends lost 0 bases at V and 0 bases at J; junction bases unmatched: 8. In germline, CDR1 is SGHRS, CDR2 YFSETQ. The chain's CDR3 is CASSLAGRDRYSYEQYF. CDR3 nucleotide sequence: TGCGCCAGCAGCTTGGCCGGTAGGGACAGGTACTCCTACGAGCAGTACTTC. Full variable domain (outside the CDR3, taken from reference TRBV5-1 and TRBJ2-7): KAGVTQTPRYLIKTRGQQVTLSCSPISGHRSVSWYQQTPGQGLQFLFEYFSETQRNKGNFPGRFSGRQFSNSRSEMNVSTLELGDSALYLCASSLAGRDRYSYEQYFGPGTRLTVT.

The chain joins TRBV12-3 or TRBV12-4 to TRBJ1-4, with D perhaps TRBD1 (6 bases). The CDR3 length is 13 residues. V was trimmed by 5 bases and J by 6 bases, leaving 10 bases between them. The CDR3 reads CASSRDIYEKLFF. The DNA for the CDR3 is TGTGCCAGCAGTCGGGACATTTATGAAAAACTGTTTTTT.

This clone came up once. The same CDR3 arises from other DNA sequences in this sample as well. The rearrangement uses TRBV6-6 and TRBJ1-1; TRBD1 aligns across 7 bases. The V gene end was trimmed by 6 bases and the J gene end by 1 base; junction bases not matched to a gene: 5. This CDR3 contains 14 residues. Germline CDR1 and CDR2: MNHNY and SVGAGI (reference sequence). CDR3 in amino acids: CASSKGTANTEAFF. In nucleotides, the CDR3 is TGTGCCAGCAGCAAGGGGACAGCGAACACTGAAGCTTTCTTT.

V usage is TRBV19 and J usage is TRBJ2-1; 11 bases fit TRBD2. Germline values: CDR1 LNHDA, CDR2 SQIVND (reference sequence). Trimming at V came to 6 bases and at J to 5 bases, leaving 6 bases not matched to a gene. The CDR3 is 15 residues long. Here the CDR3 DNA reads TGTGCCAGTAGAGTGGGACTAGCGGCCAACAATGAGCAGTTCTTC. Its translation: CASRVGLAANNEQFF.

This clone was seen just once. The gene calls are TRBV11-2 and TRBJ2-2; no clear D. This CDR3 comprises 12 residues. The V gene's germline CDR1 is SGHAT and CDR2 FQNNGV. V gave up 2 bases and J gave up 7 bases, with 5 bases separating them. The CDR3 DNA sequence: TGTGCCAGCAGCTTATATCTCGGGGAGCTGTTTTTT. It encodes CASSLYLGELFF.

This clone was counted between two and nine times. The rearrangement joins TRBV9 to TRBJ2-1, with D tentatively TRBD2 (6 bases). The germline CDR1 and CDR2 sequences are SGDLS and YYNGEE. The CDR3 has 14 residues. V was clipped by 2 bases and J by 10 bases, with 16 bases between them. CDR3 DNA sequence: TGTGCCAGCAGCGTTCTAGCGACCGACTCCGAGCAGTTCTTC. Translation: CASSVLATDSEQFF.

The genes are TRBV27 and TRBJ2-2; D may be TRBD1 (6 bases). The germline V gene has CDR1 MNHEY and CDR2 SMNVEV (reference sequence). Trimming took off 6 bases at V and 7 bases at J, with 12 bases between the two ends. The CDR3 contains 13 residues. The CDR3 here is CASSGQFYGELFF. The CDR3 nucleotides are TGTGCCAGCAGCGGACAGTTCTACGGGGAGCTGTTTTTT.

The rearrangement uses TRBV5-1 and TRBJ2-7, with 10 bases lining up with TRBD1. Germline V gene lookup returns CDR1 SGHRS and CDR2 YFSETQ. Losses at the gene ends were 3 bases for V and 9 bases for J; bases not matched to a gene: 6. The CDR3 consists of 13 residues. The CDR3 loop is CASSSDRGLGQYF. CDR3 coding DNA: TGCGCCAGCAGCTCCGACAGGGGGCTGGGGCAGTACTTC.

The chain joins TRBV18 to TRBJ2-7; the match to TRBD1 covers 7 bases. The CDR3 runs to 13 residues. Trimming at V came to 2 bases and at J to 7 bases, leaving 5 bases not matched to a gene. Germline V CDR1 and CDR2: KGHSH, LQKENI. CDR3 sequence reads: CASSPGTDQEQYF. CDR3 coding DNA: TGTGCCAGCTCACCAGGGACAGATCAGGAGCAGTACTTC.

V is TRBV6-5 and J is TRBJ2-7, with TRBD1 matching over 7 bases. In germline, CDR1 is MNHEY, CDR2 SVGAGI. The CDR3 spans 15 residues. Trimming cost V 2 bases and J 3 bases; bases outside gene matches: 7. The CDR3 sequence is CASSYAGTEDYEQYF. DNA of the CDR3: TGTGCCAGCAGTTACGCCGGGACAGAAGACTACGAGCAGTACTTC.

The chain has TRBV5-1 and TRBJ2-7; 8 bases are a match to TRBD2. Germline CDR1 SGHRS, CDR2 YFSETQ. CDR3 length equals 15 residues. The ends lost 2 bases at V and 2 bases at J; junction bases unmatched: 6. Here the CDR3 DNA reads TGCGCCAGCAGCTTAGCCGGGACTAGGACCTACGAGCAGTACTTC. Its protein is CASSLAGTRTYEQYF.

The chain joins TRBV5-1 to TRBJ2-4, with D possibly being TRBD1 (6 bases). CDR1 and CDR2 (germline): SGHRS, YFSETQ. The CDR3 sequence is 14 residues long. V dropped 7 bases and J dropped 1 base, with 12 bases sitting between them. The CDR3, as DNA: TGCGCCAGCTCTGGGGGCCTGGCCAAAAACATTCAGTACTTC. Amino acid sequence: CASSGGLAKNIQYF.

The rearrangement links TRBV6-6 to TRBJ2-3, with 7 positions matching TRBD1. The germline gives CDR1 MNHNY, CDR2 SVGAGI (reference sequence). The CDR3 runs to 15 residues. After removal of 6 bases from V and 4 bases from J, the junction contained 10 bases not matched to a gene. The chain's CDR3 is CASSSRGGAADTQYF. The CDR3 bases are TGTGCCAGCAGCTCCAGAGGGGGCGCAGCAGATACGCAGTATTTT.

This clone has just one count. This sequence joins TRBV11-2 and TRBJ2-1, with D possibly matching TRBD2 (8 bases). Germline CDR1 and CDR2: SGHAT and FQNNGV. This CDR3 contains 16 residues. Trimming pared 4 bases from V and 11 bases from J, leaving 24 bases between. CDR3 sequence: CASSSGGTRVTHKQFF. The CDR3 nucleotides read TGTGCCAGCAGCTCAGGGGGGACTAGAGTGACTCATAAGCAGTTCTTC.

CDR3 region: CAIGVAGGPHNEQFF. CDR3 DNA sequence: TGTGCCATCGGCGTAGCGGGAGGGCCTCACAATGAGCAGTTCTTC. V usage is TRBV10-3 and J usage is TRBJ2-1; TRBD2 matches 11 bases. J lost 5 bases, V lost 8 bases, and 8 bases had no gene match. Per germline, CDR1 ENHRY and CDR2 SYGVKD. This CDR3 comprises 15 residues.

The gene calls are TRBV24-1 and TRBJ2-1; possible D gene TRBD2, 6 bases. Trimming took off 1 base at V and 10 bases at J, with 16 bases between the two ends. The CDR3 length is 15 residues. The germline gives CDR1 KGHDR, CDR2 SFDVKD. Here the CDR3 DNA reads TGTGCCACCAGTGATTTCGGGGGACCATCCGCCGAGCAGTTCTTC. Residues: CATSDFGGPSAEQFF.

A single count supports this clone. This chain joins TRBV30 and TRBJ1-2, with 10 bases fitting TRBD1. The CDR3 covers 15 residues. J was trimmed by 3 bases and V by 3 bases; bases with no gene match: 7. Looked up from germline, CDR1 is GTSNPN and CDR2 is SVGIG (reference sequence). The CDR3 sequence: CAWRALDRGHYGYTF. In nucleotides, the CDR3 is TGTGCCTGGAGGGCTCTCGACAGGGGGCACTATGGCTACACCTTC. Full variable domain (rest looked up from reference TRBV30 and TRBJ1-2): SQTIHQWPATLVQPVGSPLSLECTVEGTSNPNLYWYRQAAGRGLQLLFYSVGIGQISSEVPQNLSASRPQDRQFILSSKKLLLSDSGFYLCAWRALDRGHYGYTFGSGTRLTVV.

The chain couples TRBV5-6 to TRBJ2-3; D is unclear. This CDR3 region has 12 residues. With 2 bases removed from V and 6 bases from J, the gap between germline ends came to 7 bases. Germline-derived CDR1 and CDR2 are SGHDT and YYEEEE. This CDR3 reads CASSFTLDTQYF. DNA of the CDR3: TGTGCCAGCAGCTTTACTCTGGATACGCAGTATTTT.

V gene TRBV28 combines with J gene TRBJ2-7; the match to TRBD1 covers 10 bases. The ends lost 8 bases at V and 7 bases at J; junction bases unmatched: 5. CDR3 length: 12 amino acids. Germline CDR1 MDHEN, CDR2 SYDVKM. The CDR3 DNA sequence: TGTGCCAGCGGGACAGGGGCTGGAGAGCAGTACTTC. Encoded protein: CASGTGAGEQYF.

CDR3: CASSSPGQGPSYGYTF. The CDR3 DNA reads as TGTGCCAGTAGTTCTCCGGGACAGGGGCCCTCCTATGGCTACACCTTC. This chain connects TRBV19 to TRBJ1-2; 10 bases match TRBD1. Germline loops: CDR1 LNHDA, CDR2 SQIVND (reference sequence). This CDR3 is 16 amino acids long. V lost 5 bases and J lost 4; bases outside the gene matches: 10.

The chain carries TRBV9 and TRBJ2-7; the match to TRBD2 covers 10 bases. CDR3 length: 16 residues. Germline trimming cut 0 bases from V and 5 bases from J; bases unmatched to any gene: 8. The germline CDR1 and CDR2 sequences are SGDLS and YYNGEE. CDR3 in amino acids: CASSVEEREGRHEQYF. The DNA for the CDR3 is TGTGCCAGCAGCGTAGAAGAGCGGGAGGGGCGCCACGAGCAGTACTTC. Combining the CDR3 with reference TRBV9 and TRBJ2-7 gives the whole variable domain DSGVTQTPKHLITATGQRVTLRCSPRSGDLSVYWYQQSLDQGLQFLIQYYNGEERAKGNILERFSAQQFPDLHSELNLSSLELGDSALYFCASSVEEREGRHEQYFGPGTRLTVT.

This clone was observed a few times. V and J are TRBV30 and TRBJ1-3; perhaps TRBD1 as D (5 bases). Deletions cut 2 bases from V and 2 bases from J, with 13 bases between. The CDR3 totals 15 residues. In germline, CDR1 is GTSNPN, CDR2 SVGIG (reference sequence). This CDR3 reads CAWSNNRSPGNTIYF. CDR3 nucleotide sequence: TGTGCCTGGAGTAATAACAGGTCCCCTGGAAACACCATATATTTT.

CDR3 nucleotide sequence: TGCGCCAGCAGCCTGTCAGGAGGACTCGGGGCCCAGTACTTC. Encoded protein: CASSLSGGLGAQYF. The chain couples TRBV5-1 to TRBJ2-5; a weak D match, TRBD2 (5 bases). V lost 4 bases and J lost 9, with 19 bases in between. CDR1 and CDR2 (germline): SGHRS, YFSETQ. The CDR3 length is 14 residues.

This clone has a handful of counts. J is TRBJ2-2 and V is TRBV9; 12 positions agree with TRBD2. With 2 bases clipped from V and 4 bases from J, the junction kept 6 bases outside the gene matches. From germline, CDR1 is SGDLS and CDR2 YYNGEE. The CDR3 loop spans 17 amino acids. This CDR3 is CASSVVASGRATGELFF. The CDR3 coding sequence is TGTGCCAGCAGCGTCGTGGCTAGCGGGAGGGCCACCGGGGAGCTGTTTTTT.

The CDR3 DNA reads TGTGCCAGCAGCCCGGGGTGGGCGCAGTATTTT. Translated: CASSPGWAQYF. This chain connects TRBV7-2 to TRBJ2-3; possible D gene TRBD2, 5 bases. The CDR3 length is 11 residues. The V end lost 5 bases, the J end lost 10 bases, and 10 bases lay between the germline ends. Germline V lookup: CDR1 SGHTA, CDR2 FQGNSA.

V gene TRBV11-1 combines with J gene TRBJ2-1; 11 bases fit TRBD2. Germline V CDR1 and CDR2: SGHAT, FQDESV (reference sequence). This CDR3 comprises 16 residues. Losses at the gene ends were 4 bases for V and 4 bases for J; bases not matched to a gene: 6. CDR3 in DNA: TGTGCCAGCAGCTCCGCAGGGACTAGCGGTTACAATGAGCAGTTCTTC. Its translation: CASSSAGTSGYNEQFF. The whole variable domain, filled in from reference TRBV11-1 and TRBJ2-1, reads EAEVAQSPRYKITEKSQAVAFWCDPISGHATLYWYRQILGQGPELLVQFQDESVVDDSQLPKDRFSAERLKGVDSTLKIQPAELGDSAMYLCASSSAGTSGYNEQFFGPGTRLTVL.

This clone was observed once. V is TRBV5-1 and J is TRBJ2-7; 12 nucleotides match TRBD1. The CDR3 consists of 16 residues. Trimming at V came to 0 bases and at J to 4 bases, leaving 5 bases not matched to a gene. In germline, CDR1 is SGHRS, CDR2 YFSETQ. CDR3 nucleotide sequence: TGCGCCAGCAGCTTGGCCATGGGACAGGGGGCTTACGAGCAGTACTTC. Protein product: CASSLAMGQGAYEQYF.